The 3 T cell receptor beta chains given below trace back to one sample, sequenced in a study of blood T cell repertoires in COVID-19. Clones were sequenced by immunoSEQ multiplex PCR, and TCRdb holds only the in-frame ones, with some missing. Among a few hundred thousand clones listed, roughly 87% were seen once. The material sequenced was PBMCs or T cells enriched from blood (not recorded which). All receptors come from a woman between 25 and 40 years old who had recovered from COVID-19.

The J gene is TRBJ2-1, the V gene TRBV10-2; 7 nucleotides line up with TRBD2. The ends lost 1 base at V and 4 bases at J; junction bases unmatched: 1. Germline V gene lookup returns CDR1 WSHSY and CDR2 SAAADI. The length of the CDR3 is 14 residues. CDR3 loop: CASSELAGYNEQFF. The CDR3 DNA reads TGCGCCAGCAGTGAGTTAGCGGGTTACAATGAGCAGTTCTTC.

This clone was detected only once. The V call is TRBV24-1, the J call TRBJ2-3, with TRBD1 identical over 11 bases. Trimming at V came to 4 bases and at J to 5 bases, leaving 4 bases not matched to a gene. The CDR3 consists of 15 residues. The germline V gene has CDR1 KGHDR and CDR2 SFDVKD. In DNA, the CDR3 is TGTGCCACCAGTGACCCCGGGACAGGGGGAGATACGCAGTATTTT. Its protein is CATSDPGTGGDTQYF.

The rearrangement joins TRBV4-1 to TRBJ1-6, with TRBD1 identical over 7 bases. Germline assignment: CDR1 MGHRA and CDR2 YSYEKL. The CDR3 is 16 residues long. Losses at the gene ends were 3 bases for V and 3 bases for J; bases not matched to a gene: 5. CDR3 coding DNA: TGCGCCAGCAGCCACCCGACAGGGATCTATAATTCACCCCTCCACTTT. Translated, it gives CASSHPTGIYNSPLHF.